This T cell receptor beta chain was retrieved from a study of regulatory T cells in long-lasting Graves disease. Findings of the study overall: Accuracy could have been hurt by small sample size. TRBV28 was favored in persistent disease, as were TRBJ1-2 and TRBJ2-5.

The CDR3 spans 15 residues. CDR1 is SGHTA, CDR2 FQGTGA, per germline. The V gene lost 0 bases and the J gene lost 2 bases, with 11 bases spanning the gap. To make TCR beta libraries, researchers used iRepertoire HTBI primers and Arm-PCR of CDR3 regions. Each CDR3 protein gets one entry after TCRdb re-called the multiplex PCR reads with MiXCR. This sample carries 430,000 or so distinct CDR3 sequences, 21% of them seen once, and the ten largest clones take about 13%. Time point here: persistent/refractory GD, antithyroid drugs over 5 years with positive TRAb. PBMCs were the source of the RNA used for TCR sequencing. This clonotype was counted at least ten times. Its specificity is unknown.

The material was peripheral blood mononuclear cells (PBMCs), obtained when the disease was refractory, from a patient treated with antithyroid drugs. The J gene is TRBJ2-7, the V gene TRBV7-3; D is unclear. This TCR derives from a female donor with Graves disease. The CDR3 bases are TGTGCCAGCAGCTTAACTGCCGGGCCTACCTACGAGCAGTACTTC. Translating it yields CASSLTAGPTYEQYF.